The 17 T cell receptor beta chains below come from one sample, sequenced in a study of blood T cells in healthy people across ages. A J-beta primer mix and a sample-barcoded 5' primer were used in a second PCR of roughly 7 to 12 cycles. TCRdb itself ran the 5' RACE reads through MiXCR, one entry per CDR3 protein. The sample contains around 900,000 distinct CDR3 sequences, around 30% of which appear only once. The sample taken for sequencing was blood. Receptors originate from a woman older than 75 in good health.

This clonotype has at least ten counts. DNA for the CDR3: TGTGCCAGCAGCCAAGATAAGGGGGTCTCCTACAATGAGCAGTTCTTC. This sequence encodes CASSQDKGVSYNEQFF. The chain links TRBV14 to TRBJ2-1; a possible D gene is TRBD1 (6 bases). The V gene lost 0 bases and the J gene lost 0 bases, with 9 bases spanning the gap. The CDR3 runs to 16 residues. CDR1 and CDR2 (germline): SGHDN, FVKESK.

This clonotype was seen at least ten times. The chain is built from TRBV7-2 and TRBJ2-3; 9 nucleotides line up with TRBD1. The CDR3 is 16 residues long. Germline CDR1 reads SGHTA; CDR2 reads FQGNSA. Trimming removed 1 base from V and 8 bases from J; junction bases left unmatched: 10. Here the CDR3 reads CASSLVGTGFKATQYF. DNA for the CDR3: TGTGCCAGCAGCTTAGTTGGGACAGGGTTCAAGGCTACGCAGTATTTT.

This chain links TRBV4-2 with TRBJ2-7, with 9 bases identical to TRBD1. The CDR3 is 16 residues long. Unmatched junction bases numbered 6, after V lost 0 bases and J lost 3 bases. CDR1 LGHNA and CDR2 YNFKEQ come from the germline V gene. DNA for the CDR3: TGTGCCAGCAGCCAAGATGAGGGACAGGGTTACTACGAGCAGTACTTC. Translation: CASSQDEGQGYYEQYF.

This clonotype has just a few counts. The V call is TRBV7-2, the J call TRBJ1-3; tentative D call: TRBD1 (5 bases). This CDR3 has 16 residues. Germline V lookup: CDR1 SGHTA, CDR2 FQGNSA. Trimming took off 5 bases at V and 0 bases at J, with 14 bases between the two ends. The CDR3 loop reads CASSPGVSSSGNTIYF. The CDR3 coding sequence is TGTGCCAGCAGCCCGGGGGTTTCTTCCTCTGGAAACACCATATATTTT. The full variable domain, rest sourced from reference TRBV7-2 and TRBJ1-3, is GAGVSQSPSNKVTEKGKDVELRCDPISGHTALYWYRQSLGQGLEFLIYFQGNSAPDKSGLPSDRFSAERTGGSVSTLTIQRTQQEDSAVYLCASSPGVSSSGNTIYFGEGSWLTVV.

A single count supports this clonotype. The chain combines TRBV4-1 with TRBJ2-1; 8 positions match TRBD2. After removal of 2 bases from V and 7 bases from J, the junction contained 13 bases not matched to a gene. From germline, CDR1 is MGHRA and CDR2 YSYEKL. The CDR3 is 17 amino acids. CDR3 bases: TGCGCCAGCAGCCAAACGACTTCGACTAGCGCCCTGAATGAGCAGTTCTTC. Protein sequence: CASSQTTSTSALNEQFF.

This clonotype appeared many times. The chain joins TRBV7-8 to TRBJ2-5; D might be TRBD1 or TRBD2, each matching 5 bases. With 2 bases removed from V and 5 bases from J, the gap between germline ends came to 12 bases. The germline CDR1 and CDR2 sequences are SGHVS and FQNEAQ. CDR3 length equals 14 residues. CDR3 nucleotide sequence: TGTGCCAGCAGCTTACTGGGACCGGGGGAGACCCAGTACTTC. Protein: CASSLLGPGETQYF.

This clonotype was seen at least ten times. DNA of the CDR3: TGTGCCAGCAGCCATGGGGACAGGGACTATGGCTACACCTTC. This sequence encodes CASSHGDRDYGYTF. The chain links TRBV14 to TRBJ1-2; 9 nucleotides agree with TRBD1. V dropped 3 bases and J dropped 3; count of bases not matched to a gene: 2. Per the germline V gene, CDR1 is SGHDN and CDR2 is FVKESK. The CDR3 extends over 14 amino acids. Full variable domain (missing parts from reference TRBV14 and TRBJ1-2): EAGVTQFPSHSVIEKGQTVTLRCDPISGHDNLYWYRRVMGKEIKFLLHFVKESKQDESGMPNNRFLAERTGGTYSTLKVQPAELEDSGVYFCASSHGDRDYGYTFGSGTRLTVV.

This clonotype was found many times. The V gene is TRBV10-3, the J gene TRBJ2-7; no clear D gene. The CDR3 spans 14 residues. With 0 bases removed from V and 5 bases from J, the gap between germline ends came to 11 bases. CDR1 is ENHRY and CDR2 is SYGVKD in the germline V gene. CDR3 loop: CAISESEQSHEQYF. DNA of the CDR3: TGTGCCATCAGTGAGTCTGAACAGTCCCACGAGCAGTACTTC.

This clonotype was detected ten times or more. The gene calls are TRBV20-1 and TRBJ2-3; 12 nucleotides align to TRBD1. Germline CDR1 is DFQATT and CDR2 is SNEGSKA (reference sequence). The V and J ends lost 5 bases and 4 bases, in that order; junction bases with no gene match: 10. The CDR3 spans 16 residues. The CDR3 nucleotides are TGCAGTGCTGGGGGACAGGGGGCGCGTTTATCAGATACGCAGTATTTT. Translated: CSAGGQGARLSDTQYF.

The chain has TRBV14 and TRBJ2-1; 7 bases fit TRBD1. The DNA end is a closer match to TRBJ2-7, so the J assignment may be wrong. The germline V gene has CDR1 SGHDN and CDR2 FVKESK. The CDR3 is 15 residues long. This CDR3 reads CASSRRGSSYNEQYF. CDR3 nucleotide sequence: TGTGCCAGCAGCCGCAGGGGGAGTTCCTACAATGAGCAGTACTTC.

The chain links TRBV7-9 to TRBJ1-1; D possibly corresponds to TRBD1 (6 bases). The CDR3 loop spans 13 amino acids. The germline gives CDR1 SEHNR, CDR2 FQNEAQ (reference sequence). The germline V and J ends were trimmed by 6 bases and 4 bases, with 12 bases remaining between them. CDR3 sequence: CASRQQGRTEAFF. Written as DNA, the CDR3 is TGTGCCAGCAGGCAACAGGGCCGCACTGAAGCTTTCTTT.

The chain uses TRBV20-1 and TRBJ2-2; TRBD2 matches at 8 bases. CDR1 is DFQATT and CDR2 is SNEGSKA in the germline V gene (reference sequence). Trimming at V came to 3 bases and at J to 0 bases, leaving 6 bases not matched to a gene. The CDR3 covers 16 residues. The CDR3 protein is CSASGGAFPNTGELFF. In DNA form, the CDR3 reads TGCAGTGCTAGCGGGGGGGCCTTTCCGAACACCGGGGAGCTGTTTTTT.

This clonotype appeared a single time. J is TRBJ2-3 and V is TRBV20-1; D possibly corresponds to TRBD2 (5 bases). This CDR3 spans 13 amino acids. Germline values: CDR1 DFQATT, CDR2 SNEGSKA (reference sequence). Trimming removed 7 bases from V and 0 bases from J, with 11 bases in between. The CDR3 DNA sequence: TGCAGTGGATGGGAGTCTAGCACAGATACGCAGTATTTT. Translated: CSGWESSTDTQYF.

This clonotype was recorded a few times. A clone one base away is much larger, so this may be a read error. The chain employs TRBV3-1 and TRBJ2-1; TRBD2 is a possible D gene (6 bases). CDR3 length equals 17 residues. From germline, CDR1 is LGHDT and CDR2 YNNKEL (reference sequence). In DNA form, the CDR3 reads TGTGCCAGCAACCAAGTTCTAGCGAGTGGGTACAAGAATGAGCAGTTCTTC. Amino acid sequence: CASNQVLASGYKNEQFF.

This clonotype was found many times. The rearrangement joins TRBV27 to TRBJ2-1, with TRBD2 matching over 13 bases. Germline values: CDR1 MNHEY, CDR2 SMNVEV (reference sequence). Unmatched junction bases numbered 6, after V lost 6 bases and J lost 7 bases. This CDR3 has 15 amino acids. The CDR3 DNA sequence: TGTGCCAGCAGGACGCAGACTAGCGGGGGGAATGAGCAGTTCTTC. This gives the protein CASRTQTSGGNEQFF.

About this clonotype: A much larger clonotype is one base distant, so this may be a read error. The V and J genes are TRBV5-1 and TRBJ2-7, with a tentative D call TRBD2 (6 bases). This CDR3 is built from 13 residues. Germline V lookup: CDR1 SGHRS, CDR2 YFSETQ. V lost 6 bases, J lost 3 bases, and 13 bases lay in between. The DNA of the CDR3 is TGCGCCAGCAACGCGGAGGGCCTCTACGAGCAGTACTTC. Translating gives CASNAEGLYEQYF.

Ten or more counts support this clonotype. The V gene is TRBV3-1, the J gene TRBJ1-1; no firm D call. Trimming cost V 4 bases and J 5 bases, with 8 bases left between them. The germline gives CDR1 LGHDT, CDR2 YNNKEL (reference sequence). The CDR3 totals 12 residues. The CDR3 protein is CASSPGKTEAFF. CDR3 bases: TGTGCCAGCAGCCCCGGGAAAACTGAAGCTTTCTTT.